This passage covers 29 T cell receptor beta chains from one sample sequenced in a study of shared clonotypes between healthy human individuals. Here immunoSEQ multiplex PCR was the method, and the copy in TCRdb shows in-frame clones only, minus some. The sample shows 600,000 to 700,000 clones, around four fifths of them seen only once. Sample: memory CD4+ T cells sorted from blood. The subset here: CD45RA-negative fraction. The source is a woman in her 30s in good health.

The rearrangement joins TRBV27 to TRBJ2-2; D is ambiguous. Germline V gene lookup returns CDR1 MNHEY and CDR2 SMNVEV (reference sequence). Trimming cost V 4 bases and J 4 bases, with 13 bases left between them. The length of the CDR3 is 15 residues. This CDR3 reads CASSSPSPTTGELFF. The CDR3 region has the DNA TGTGCCAGCAGTTCCCCGAGTCCGACCACCGGGGAGCTGTTTTTT.

The genes are TRBV6-5 and TRBJ1-5; D gene ambiguous. This CDR3 comprises 13 residues. V was shortened by 5 bases and J by 7 bases, with 12 bases between the two germline ends. The germline gives CDR1 MNHEY, CDR2 SVGAGI. Here the CDR3 DNA reads TGTGCCAGCAGTCGCCGACCTGGCCAGCCCCAGCATTTT. It encodes CASSRRPGQPQHF.

The chain joins TRBV27 to TRBJ2-3; D unclear. This CDR3 has 13 residues. The germline CDR1 and CDR2 sequences are MNHEY and SMNVEV (reference sequence). V lost 4 bases and J lost 0, with 5 bases in between. The CDR3 region has the DNA TGTGCCAGCAGTTCCGATAGCACAGATACGCAGTATTTT. The encoded protein is CASSSDSTDTQYF.

The V and J genes are TRBV7-8 and TRBJ2-3, with TRBD1 matching over 7 bases. This CDR3 region has 16 residues. The junction had 6 bases not matched to a gene; V was cut back by 3 bases and J by 0 bases. Germline V gives CDR1 SGHVS, CDR2 FQNEAQ. DNA for the CDR3: TGTGCCAGCAGCTTGGAATGGGGACAGAGCACAGATACGCAGTATTTT. This gives the protein CASSLEWGQSTDTQYF.

The V and J genes are TRBV9 and TRBJ2-7, with D unresolved. V lost 3 bases, J lost 2 bases, and 9 bases lay in between. Germline CDR1 is SGDLS and CDR2 is YYNGEE. This CDR3 spans 13 amino acids. CDR3 DNA sequence: TGTGCCAGCAGCGCGACGGCCACCTACGAGCAGTACTTC. It is translated as CASSATATYEQYF.

The chain has TRBV7-2 and TRBJ1-3; no reliable D call. V lost 4 bases to trimming and J lost 0 bases, with 10 bases between them. The CDR3 length is 15 residues. Per germline, CDR1 SGHTA and CDR2 FQGNSA. As DNA, the CDR3 is TGTGCCAGCAGCTCCGGTCGGAGCTCTGGAAACACCATATATTTT. Its protein product is CASSSGRSSGNTIYF.

The rearrangement links TRBV5-1 to TRBJ1-1; no clear D. This CDR3 comprises 14 residues. Trimming took off 0 bases at V and 0 bases at J, with 6 bases between the two ends. Germline V gene lookup returns CDR1 SGHRS and CDR2 YFSETQ. This CDR3 reads CASSLGHLNTEAFF. The CDR3 DNA is TGCGCCAGCAGCTTGGGACACTTGAACACTGAAGCTTTCTTT.

The genes are TRBV9 and TRBJ2-5; no clear D. This CDR3 region has 15 residues. CDR1 and CDR2 (germline): SGDLS, YYNGEE. V lost 0 bases and J 1 base, leaving 10 bases between the germline ends. The CDR3 loop reads CASSVGVVGQETQYF. The CDR3 nucleotides read TGTGCCAGCAGCGTAGGGGTTGTGGGCCAAGAGACCCAGTACTTC.

In its sample, this clone was seen once. The chain is built from TRBV11-1 and TRBJ1-2; tentatively, D is TRBD1 (5 bases). Germline CDR1 is SGHAT and CDR2 is FQDESV (reference sequence). V shed 2 bases and J shed 6 bases, with 16 bases lying between them. The CDR3 spans 15 residues. The CDR3 loop is CASSLPYKGNNGYTF. CDR3 in DNA: TGTGCCAGCAGCTTACCGTACAAGGGGAACAATGGCTACACCTTC.

The chain uses TRBV11-2 and TRBJ2-1, with D hard to call. The CDR3 has 11 residues. V was clipped by 6 bases and J by 9 bases, with 9 bases between them. Germline CDR1 is SGHAT and CDR2 is FQNNGV. The CDR3 protein is CASRFSSEQFF. CDR3 DNA sequence: TGTGCCAGCAGGTTTAGCAGTGAGCAGTTCTTC.

The chain joins TRBV2 to TRBJ2-3, with a tentative D call TRBD1 (5 bases). The V end lost 8 bases, the J end lost 2 bases, and 11 bases lay between the germline ends. The V gene's germline CDR1 is SNHLY and CDR2 FYNNEI. The CDR3 runs to 13 residues. The CDR3 DNA reads TGTGCCAGCGTCCGACAGTACACAGATACGCAGTATTTT. It yields the protein CASVRQYTDTQYF. Full variable domain (rest looked up from reference TRBV2 and TRBJ2-3): EPEVTQTPSHQVTQMGQEVILRCVPISNHLYFYWYRQILGQKVEFLVSFYNNEISEKSEIFDDQFSVERPDGSNFTLKIRSTKLEDSAMYFCASVRQYTDTQYFGPGTRLTVL.

The V gene is TRBV27, the J gene TRBJ2-7; D not certain. The CDR3 consists of 10 residues. V shed 10 bases and J shed 3 bases, with 7 bases lying between them. Per germline, CDR1 MNHEY and CDR2 SMNVEV (reference sequence). The CDR3 DNA sequence: TGTGCCATCGATTTCTACGAGCAGTACTTC. Protein: CAIDFYEQYF.

The rearrangement uses TRBV28 and TRBJ2-7, with D possibly matching TRBD1 (5 bases). The V gene lost 4 bases and the J gene lost 9 bases, with 16 bases spanning the gap. Looked up from germline, CDR1 is MDHEN and CDR2 is SYDVKM. The length of the CDR3 is 13 residues. The CDR3 is CASSSRTPQGQYF. The CDR3 DNA reads as TGTGCCAGCAGTTCCCGGACACCCCAAGGGCAGTACTTC. Full variable domain (rest looked up from reference TRBV28 and TRBJ2-7): DVKVTQSSRYLVKRTGEKVFLECVQDMDHENMFWYRQDPGLGLRLIYFSYDVKMKEKGDIPEGYSVSREKKERFSLILESASTNQTSMYLCASSSRTPQGQYFGPGTRLTVT.

This clone was seen a few times. This chain connects TRBV10-1 to TRBJ2-3; 7 nucleotides line up with TRBD1. Germline lookup yields CDR1 WNHNN and CDR2 SYGVQD (reference sequence). V lost 0 bases to trimming and J lost 3 bases; unmatched junction nucleotides: 3. This CDR3 is built from 15 residues. The CDR3 loop is CASSESGTETDTQYF. The DNA of the CDR3 is TGCGCCAGCAGTGAGTCGGGGACAGAGACAGATACGCAGTATTTT.

This chain links TRBV19 with TRBJ1-5; D not certain. This CDR3 has 16 residues. V lost 3 bases and J lost 0, with 12 bases in between. Germline loops: CDR1 LNHDA, CDR2 SQIVND (reference sequence). This CDR3 is CASSILGGYSNQPQHF. The CDR3 DNA reads as TGTGCCAGTAGTATTTTGGGCGGTTATAGCAATCAGCCCCAGCATTTT.

In its sample, this clone was seen a few times. A much larger clone differs from this one at a single base, so this may be a read error. Other DNA sequences from this sample encode an identical CDR3 as well. V is TRBV7-2 and J is TRBJ1-1; D unclear. Between the trimmed V and J ends, which lost 4 bases and 3 bases, there was a span of 9 bases. Germline lookup yields CDR1 SGHTA and CDR2 FQGNSA. This CDR3 comprises 13 residues. CDR3 protein: CASSSQRDTEAFF. The CDR3 bases are TGTGCCAGCAGCTCCCAGCGGGACACTGAAGCTTTCTTT.

This clone occurred a few times. The gene calls are TRBV6-6 and TRBJ2-7; 7 nucleotides agree with TRBD2. The germline V gene encodes CDR1 MNHNY and CDR2 SVGAGI (reference sequence). This CDR3 contains 14 residues. The V and J ends lost 4 bases and 5 bases, in that order; junction bases with no gene match: 8. CDR3 in amino acids: CASSSGGSADEQYF. In DNA, the CDR3 is TGTGCCAGCAGTTCCGGCGGGAGTGCCGACGAGCAGTACTTC.

CDR3 amino acids: CASSDPRNPYNEQFF. The CDR3 DNA reads TGTGCCAGCAGTGACCCCCGGAACCCCTACAATGAGCAGTTCTTC. V usage is TRBV2 and J usage is TRBJ2-1, with D unclear. V lost 3 bases and J lost 2, with 11 bases in between. This CDR3 is 15 amino acids long. Germline V CDR1 and CDR2: SNHLY, FYNNEI.

V gene TRBV5-1 combines with J gene TRBJ2-5; 11 positions agree with TRBD2. This CDR3 is built from 15 residues. The V segment lost 5 bases and the J segment 2 bases; nucleotides outside the gene matches: 5. Looked up from germline, CDR1 is SGHRS and CDR2 is YFSETQ. CDR3 coding DNA: TGCGCCAGCAGACAGACTAGCGGGACTCAAGAGACCCAGTACTTC. Amino acids: CASRQTSGTQETQYF.

The chain carries TRBV27 and TRBJ2-4; D is uncertain. The CDR3 runs to 14 residues. V gave up 5 bases and J gave up 6 bases, with 14 bases separating them. From germline, CDR1 is MNHEY and CDR2 SMNVEV (reference sequence). The CDR3 DNA reads TGTGCCAGCAGTGGAGCGCAAATTAGAAACATTCAGTACTTC. This codes for CASSGAQIRNIQYF.

J is TRBJ2-3 and V is TRBV9, with D possibly called TRBD1 or TRBD2 (5 bases each). Trimming pared 5 bases from V and 6 bases from J, leaving 28 bases between. This CDR3 region has 18 residues. The germline gives CDR1 SGDLS, CDR2 YYNGEE. The CDR3 DNA is TGTGCCAGCAGAGCGATCCACCCCGGGACGCTTAGACAGGATACGCAGTATTTT. Protein sequence: CASRAIHPGTLRQDTQYF.

The rearrangement links TRBV28 to TRBJ1-2; D unclear. Germline-derived CDR1 and CDR2 are MDHEN and SYDVKM. Between the trimmed V and J ends, which lost 7 bases and 4 bases, there was a span of 16 bases. The CDR3 contains 14 residues. For the CDR3, the DNA is TGTGCCAGCACCCAACCCAGGATGCCCTATGGCTACACCTTC. Translation gives CASTQPRMPYGYTF.

The V call is TRBV6-6, the J call TRBJ2-2, with a tentative D call TRBD1 (5 bases). Looked up from germline, CDR1 is MNHNY and CDR2 is SVGAGI (reference sequence). The CDR3 extends over 13 amino acids. Trimming stripped 6 bases from V and 1 base from J, with 6 bases between. The CDR3: CASRTGNTGELFF. The DNA of the CDR3 is TGTGCCAGCAGAACAGGGAACACCGGGGAGCTGTTTTTT.

The chain couples TRBV7-6 to TRBJ1-5; TRBD1 might be the D (6 bases). The V end lost 1 base, the J end lost 6 bases, and 13 bases lay between the germline ends. The germline CDR1 and CDR2 sequences are SGHVS and FNYEAQ. CDR3 length: 15 residues. In DNA form, the CDR3 reads TGTGCCAGCAGCTTAGGGGCGGGGGGGCGTCAGCCCCAGCATTTT. Translation: CASSLGAGGRQPQHF.

The chain uses TRBV29-1 and TRBJ2-1; the D call may be TRBD1 or TRBD2 (5 bases each). The CDR3 has 14 amino acids. V dropped 6 bases and J dropped 0 bases, with 12 bases sitting between them. Germline CDR1 and CDR2: SQVTM and ANQGSEA. The DNA of the CDR3 is TGCAGCGTGAGGGACGGAAGCTCCTACAATGAGCAGTTCTTC. Protein product: CSVRDGSSYNEQFF.

The chain uses TRBV18 and TRBJ2-2, with D tentatively TRBD2 (6 bases). V was shortened by 1 base and J by 7 bases, with 16 bases between the two germline ends. This CDR3 comprises 16 residues. In germline, CDR1 is KGHSH, CDR2 LQKENI. The CDR3 reads CASSPRSSGDNGELFF. The CDR3 DNA reads TGTGCCAGCTCACCACGGAGTAGCGGAGATAACGGGGAGCTGTTTTTT.

This clone appeared once. This chain joins TRBV10-3 and TRBJ2-1; D remains ambiguous. V lost 6 bases and J lost 0, with 12 bases in between. CDR3 size: 15 residues. Per the germline V gene, CDR1 is ENHRY and CDR2 is SYGVKD. The CDR3 region has the DNA TGTGCCATCAGCACAGTGGAGAGCTCCTACAATGAGCAGTTCTTC. Its protein product is CAISTVESSYNEQFF.

Remarks on this clone: One end of the junction varies from germline; a read error may be responsible. The rearrangement links TRBV27 to TRBJ2-7, with 9 bases fitting TRBD1. CDR3 size: 15 residues. Germline values: CDR1 MNHEY, CDR2 SMNVEV (reference sequence). The chain's CDR3 is CASSSSGTGSPPSGF. DNA of the CDR3: TGTGCCAGCAGTTCGTCCGGGACAGGGTCACCTCCGTCTGGCTTC.

The chain links TRBV29-1 to TRBJ2-4; TRBD2 aligns across 7 bases. In germline, CDR1 is SQVTM, CDR2 ANQGSEA. The CDR3 consists of 11 residues. This CDR3 reads CSGGGSGIQYF. In nucleotides, the CDR3 is TGCAGTGGCGGGGGAAGTGGCATTCAGTACTTC.